This TCR beta chain was found in a study of T cells in Graves' hyperthyroidism and ophthalmopathy. Study at large: Prior to any treatment, at the point of initial diagnosis, peripheral blood was collected. Findings and limits, study-wide: Ophthalmopathy was predicted by the model a median of roughly 6.6 months ahead of onset.

There were TCR beta CDR3 regions amplified from RNA transcripts. The HTBI primer set drove a first-round RT-PCR of the TCR CDR3. TCRdb reprocessed the multiplex PCR reads via MiXCR and lists one record per CDR3 protein. The sample lists 300,000 to 450,000 distinct CDR3 sequences; approximately 13% were seen once. This CDR3 comprises 18 residues. Germline V gene data show CDR1 as MNHEY and CDR2 as SVGAGI. Trimming took 2 bases from V and 0 from J; bases not matched to a gene: 4. As concerns this clonotype: Its specificity is not known.

Exclusion criteria comprised uncontrolled infection, other autoimmune disease, pregnancy or lactation. The chain recombines TRBV6-5 with TRBJ2-6, with TRBD1 matching 10 bases. This TCR was recovered from a man younger than 45 with Graves' hyperthyroidism that later progressed to Graves' ophthalmopathy. The specimen was blood. In nucleotides, the CDR3 is TGTGCCAGCAGTTACGGGACAGGGGCCCTCTCTGGGGCCAACGTCCTGACTTTC. This codes for CASSYGTGALSGANVLTF.